The present T cell receptor (beta chain) was sequenced within a study of cytomegalovirus exposure and HLA in healthy donors. Study findings and constraints: A later analysis showed that HLA-associated TCR beta chains had undergone more clonal expansion than equally common others.

The PCR contained 60 Vbeta and 13 Jbeta primers. In the authors' workflow: Per a later analysis, the number of unique TCR beta chains was about 80 million, of which about 11 million were shared. Measured with immunoSEQ multiplex PCR; TCRdb has only the in-frame clones, and not every one. The DNA gave D and trimming, while V, J and clone size come from that table. The sample has roughly 97,000 clones, 60% to 80% seen once. About this clone: The antigen is not known.

The CDR3 is 17 amino acids. The ends were cut back, 0 bases at V and 0 bases at J, with 12 bases in the middle. Germline V gene lookup returns CDR1 SGHKS and CDR2 YYEKEE (reference sequence). The V and J genes are TRBV5-5 and TRBJ2-2; D possibly corresponds to TRBD2 (6 bases). The sample consisted of PBMCs. This receptor was taken from a man in his sixties in good health and CMV-seropositive. Written as DNA, the CDR3 is TGTGCCAGCAGCTTGGCCAACTGGGGGGCGAACACCGGGGAGCTGTTTTTT. Its protein is CASSLANWGANTGELFF. The variable domain in full, completed from reference TRBV5-5 and TRBJ2-2, reads DAGVTQSPTHLIKTRGQQVTLRCSPISGHKSVSWYQQVLGQGPQFIFQYYEKEERGRGNFPDRFSARQFPNYSSELNVNALLLGDSALYLCASSLANWGANTGELFFGEGSRLTVL.